The 22 T cell receptor beta chains below were found in one sample sequenced in a study of T-cell reconstitution after alpha-beta-depleted transplantation in children. TCRbeta library preparation incorporated unique molecular identifiers. TCRdb reanalysed the PCR reads using MiXCR and keeps one entry per CDR3 protein. The table lists 500,000 to 600,000 distinct CDR3 sequences, 25% to 30% of them singletons. The sample here was PBMCs, taken before TCRalphabeta/CD19-depleted stem cell transplant. The source is a boy younger than two with Wiskott-Aldrich syndrome, due to receive a stem cell transplant.

This clonotype has more than one count but fewer than ten. The chain uses TRBV2 and TRBJ1-2; tentatively, D is TRBD1 (5 bases). This CDR3 contains 14 residues. Germline CDR1 and CDR2: SNHLY and FYNNEI. Trimming removed 3 bases from V and 5 bases from J, with 13 bases in between. CDR3: CASSEVAGRYGYTF. The DNA of the CDR3 is TGTGCCAGCAGTGAGGTTGCAGGGCGTTATGGCTACACCTTC.

The table lists this clonotype with a count of one. The J gene is TRBJ1-4, the V gene TRBV7-2; possibly TRBD1 for D (6 bases). Per germline, CDR1 SGHTA and CDR2 FQGNSA. Trimming stripped 5 bases from V and 12 bases from J, with 13 bases between. The CDR3 spans 12 residues. The CDR3 DNA sequence: TGTGCCAGCAGCATACAGGGTCGGGAACTGTTTTTT. Translating gives CASSIQGRELFF.

The chain recombines TRBV7-6 with TRBJ2-2, with TRBD2 matching over 15 bases. V dropped 3 bases and J dropped 0; count of bases not matched to a gene: 2. Germline assignment: CDR1 SGHVS and CDR2 FNYEAQ. The CDR3 is 18 residues long. This CDR3 reads CASSLGTSGRTNTGELFF. The CDR3 DNA follows: TGTGCCAGCAGCTTGGGGACTAGCGGGAGGACGAACACCGGGGAGCTGTTTTTT.

The V gene is TRBV27, the J gene TRBJ1-1, with D tentatively TRBD1 (5 bases). The V and J ends lost 6 bases and 5 bases respectively, with 19 bases between them. CDR3 length: 15 amino acids. Per germline, CDR1 MNHEY and CDR2 SMNVEV (reference sequence). The CDR3 coding sequence is TGTGCCAGCAGCTATGTCGGAGGGCGGGGGACTGAAGCTTTCTTT. Encoded protein: CASSYVGGRGTEAFF.

This clonotype occurred a few times. The CDR3 loop is CASSLRGVSGTRSTDTQYF. The CDR3 bases are TGCGCCAGCAGCTTGAGGGGGGTTTCAGGGACGAGAAGCACAGATACGCAGTATTTT. This chain links TRBV5-1 with TRBJ2-3, with D perhaps being TRBD1 or TRBD2 (6 bases each). Trimming shortened V by 1 base and J by 0 bases, and 21 bases separated the two germline ends. Germline-derived CDR1 and CDR2 are SGHRS and YFSETQ. The CDR3 is 19 amino acids.

This rearrangement joins TRBV5-1 to TRBJ2-2; the match to TRBD2 covers 10 bases. The CDR3 runs to 16 residues. Per the germline V gene, CDR1 is SGHRS and CDR2 is YFSETQ. V shed 5 bases, J shed 2 bases, and the junction held 6 bases outside the gene matches. CDR3: CASRSGTSVNTGELFF. CDR3 nucleotides: TGCGCCAGCAGATCCGGGACTAGCGTCAACACCGGGGAGCTGTTTTTT.

There are a few counts of this clonotype. The chain couples TRBV12-3 or TRBV12-4 to TRBJ2-7; TRBD2 matches 12 bases. V trimming: 10 bases; J trimming: 5 bases; junction bases outside the gene matches: 12. This CDR3 region has 15 residues. The CDR3 sequence is CATALSSGRANEQYF. The CDR3, as DNA: TGTGCCACCGCGCTTTCTAGCGGGAGGGCCAACGAGCAGTACTTC.

This clonotype was detected only a few times. CDR3 in amino acids: CASSPFLLNDSPLHF. The CDR3 DNA sequence: TGTGCCAGCAGCCCCTTTCTTTTAAATGATTCACCCCTCCACTTT. The genes are TRBV5-5 and TRBJ1-6, with D unresolved. This CDR3 spans 15 amino acids. Trimming cost V 4 bases and J 8 bases, with 16 bases left between them. Germline V lookup: CDR1 SGHKS, CDR2 YYEKEE (reference sequence).

The chain links TRBV7-2 to TRBJ1-5; D call uncertain. The V end was cut by 1 base, the J end by 5 bases, with 9 bases between. Germline lookup yields CDR1 SGHTA and CDR2 FQGNSA. The CDR3 length is 14 residues. The CDR3 DNA reads as TGTGCCAGCAGCTTAGACGGGAAGGATCAGCCCCAGCATTTT. Encoded protein: CASSLDGKDQPQHF.

This clonotype has just a few counts. The chain recombines TRBV28 with TRBJ1-5, with a weak D call TRBD1 (5 bases). The V end was cut by 6 bases, the J end by 3 bases, with 18 bases between. Germline V gives CDR1 MDHEN, CDR2 SYDVKM. The CDR3 is 16 residues long. As DNA, the CDR3 is TGTGCCAGCAGGAGACAGACTCTCTCAACCAATCAGCCCCAGCATTTT. Its translation is CASRRQTLSTNQPQHF.

The chain carries TRBV10-3 and TRBJ2-7; D remains unclear. Per germline, CDR1 ENHRY and CDR2 SYGVKD. V was cut by 0 bases and J by 3 bases, with 9 bases left in between. The CDR3 is 14 residues long. The CDR3 nucleotides read TGTGCCATCAGTGAGTCGGATAGCAGCTACGAGCAGTACTTC. This encodes CAISESDSSYEQYF.

The chain joins TRBV5-1 to TRBJ2-5; 7 bases map to TRBD2. Trimming cost V 0 bases and J 5 bases; bases outside gene matches: 7. Germline CDR1 reads SGHRS; CDR2 reads YFSETQ. This CDR3 contains 15 residues. Written as DNA, the CDR3 is TGCGCCAGCAGCTTGGGGACTAGTTGGACGGAGACCCAGTACTTC. Translated: CASSLGTSWTETQYF.

J is TRBJ1-2 and V is TRBV5-1; no clear D gene. This CDR3 comprises 13 residues. V lost 4 bases, J lost 4 bases, and 11 bases lay in between. The germline V gene encodes CDR1 SGHRS and CDR2 YFSETQ. CDR3 protein: CASSARTFYGYTF. The DNA for the CDR3 is TGCGCCAGCAGCGCGAGGACGTTCTATGGCTACACCTTC.

This clonotype was seen only once. This chain connects TRBV5-1 to TRBJ2-7; D call uncertain. CDR3 length: 16 residues. Between the trimmed V and J ends, which lost 0 bases and 6 bases, there was a span of 19 bases. Per germline, CDR1 SGHRS and CDR2 YFSETQ. The DNA of the CDR3 is TGCGCCAGCAGCTTGGCGGGTTTGCGCACGGTTGGCGAGCAGTACTTC. Translation: CASSLAGLRTVGEQYF. Full variable domain (missing parts from reference TRBV5-1 and TRBJ2-7): KAGVTQTPRYLIKTRGQQVTLSCSPISGHRSVSWYQQTPGQGLQFLFEYFSETQRNKGNFPGRFSGRQFSNSRSEMNVSTLELGDSALYLCASSLAGLRTVGEQYFGPGTRLTVT.

This sequence joins TRBV20-1 and TRBJ2-3; TRBD1 aligns across 8 bases. The germline CDR1 and CDR2 sequences are DFQATT and SNEGSKA (reference sequence). CDR3 length equals 16 residues. V lost 1 base and J lost 7; bases outside the gene matches: 13. The CDR3 protein is CSARARRQGIVYTQYF. The CDR3 bases are TGCAGTGCTAGAGCTAGACGACAGGGGATAGTGTATACGCAGTATTTT.

V usage is TRBV29-1 and J usage is TRBJ1-1, with a weak D call TRBD1 (5 bases). The CDR3 has 13 amino acids. The germline gives CDR1 SQVTM, CDR2 ANQGSEA. The V end lost 3 bases, the J end lost 2 bases, and 10 bases lay between the germline ends. CDR3 nucleotides: TGCAGCGTTGATGGGGGGATAAACACTGAAGCTTTCTTT. This sequence encodes CSVDGGINTEAFF.

Only a few counts were recorded for this clonotype. The chain employs TRBV27 and TRBJ2-5; either TRBD1 or TRBD2 may supply D (6 bases each). The germline CDR1 and CDR2 sequences are MNHEY and SMNVEV (reference sequence). Trimming cost V 5 bases and J 1 base, with 17 bases left between them. This CDR3 has 16 amino acids. CDR3 loop: CASSPPGVGGQETQYF. The CDR3 nucleotides are TGTGCCAGCAGTCCCCCAGGGGTGGGGGGCCAAGAGACCCAGTACTTC.

The table lists this clonotype with a few counts. V and J are TRBV10-3 and TRBJ1-1, with TRBD1 identical over 7 bases. This CDR3 is 14 amino acids long. Germline CDR1 reads ENHRY; CDR2 reads SYGVKD. V lost 6 bases to trimming and J lost 1 base; unmatched junction nucleotides: 5. The DNA of the CDR3 is TGTGCCATCAGCTTAACAGGGGAGAACACTGAAGCTTTCTTT. Translation: CAISLTGENTEAFF.

CDR3 sequence: CATSDGLGQFF. The CDR3 coding sequence is TGTGCCACCAGTGATGGGCTAGGGCAGTTCTTC. The chain combines TRBV24-1 with TRBJ2-1; D is undetermined. V was pared by 3 bases and J by 12 bases, with 8 bases between. CDR3 length: 11 residues. Germline V CDR1 and CDR2: KGHDR, SFDVKD.

This clonotype has more than one count but fewer than ten. This chain joins TRBV20-1 and TRBJ2-2; a possible D gene is TRBD2 (6 bases). V was trimmed by 0 bases and J by 0 bases, leaving 11 bases between them. Per germline, CDR1 DFQATT and CDR2 SNEGSKA (reference sequence). The CDR3 length is 16 residues. CDR3 loop: CSARDHGSSNTGELFF. The CDR3 nucleotides read TGCAGTGCTAGAGATCACGGGAGCTCGAACACCGGGGAGCTGTTTTTT.

The gene calls are TRBV20-1 and TRBJ2-3; 7 positions match TRBD1. The CDR3 loop spans 14 amino acids. Germline CDR1 and CDR2: DFQATT and SNEGSKA (reference sequence). V lost 5 bases, J lost 1 base, and 6 bases stayed unmatched. CDR3 DNA: TGCAGTGCTGGGACAGTCTCAGGCACAGATACGCAGTATTTT. This encodes CSAGTVSGTDTQYF.

The chain couples TRBV5-6 to TRBJ2-3; 11 bases are shared with TRBD2. Germline V gives CDR1 SGHDT, CDR2 YYEEEE. V lost 4 bases to trimming and J lost 6 bases; unmatched junction nucleotides: 7. The CDR3 extends over 15 amino acids. CDR3 DNA: TGTGCCAGCAGCGATACTAGCGGGAGTAGGGATACGCAGTATTTT. Its protein is CASSDTSGSRDTQYF.